One and the same sample provided the 29 T cell receptor beta chains below, sequenced in a study of blood T cells in healthy people across ages. The authors ran a second PCR of 7 to 11 cycles using a sample-barcoded 5' primer and a J-beta primer mix. TCRdb re-called the 5' RACE reads with MiXCR, one entry per CDR3 protein. The repertoire holds approximately 800,000 distinct CDR3 sequences, with roughly 50% as singletons. The sequencing input was blood. These receptors were taken from an elderly man in good health.

The chain recombines TRBV6-1 with TRBJ1-2, with 9 bases lining up with TRBD1. Per the germline V gene, CDR1 is MNHNS and CDR2 is SASEGT. The CDR3 is 14 residues long. J gave up 3 bases and V 4 bases, and 3 bases lay outside the gene matches. This chain's CDR3 is CASSVQGADYGYTF. The CDR3 DNA follows: TGTGCCAGCAGTGTACAGGGGGCTGACTATGGCTACACCTTC.

This clonotype was counted a single time. This chain connects TRBV14 to TRBJ1-1; maybe TRBD1 (6 bases). In germline, CDR1 is SGHDN, CDR2 FVKESK. The CDR3 loop spans 15 amino acids. Trimming stripped 6 bases from V and 1 base from J, with 15 bases between. CDR3 bases: TGTGCCAGCAGTTTTACAGGGATGTGGAACACTGAAGCTTTCTTT. Amino acid sequence: CASSFTGMWNTEAFF.

The chain is built from TRBV5-1 and TRBJ1-2; TRBD1 matches at 7 bases. The CDR3 length is 14 residues. Germline CDR1 is SGHRS and CDR2 is YFSETQ. The ends lost 0 bases at V and 6 bases at J; junction bases unmatched: 5. CDR3 DNA: TGCGCCAGCAGCTTGGCCGGGACAGTAAATGGCTACACCTTC. Translation: CASSLAGTVNGYTF.

This chain uses TRBV12-3 or TRBV12-4 with TRBJ1-2; 8 bases map to TRBD1. The J segment lost 4 bases and the V segment lost 6 bases, leaving 1 base of the junction unmatched. The CDR3 consists of 12 residues. The CDR3 coding sequence is TGTGCCAGCAGGACAGGGGCCTATGGCTACACCTTC. Protein product: CASRTGAYGYTF.

The chain is built from TRBV30 and TRBJ2-5; D not certain. Judging by the DNA end, TRBJ2-7 fits better; the J call may be wrong. CDR1 GTSNPN and CDR2 SVGIG come from the germline V gene (reference sequence). There are 12 residues in the CDR3. The CDR3 spells CAWSQSRYEQYF. The CDR3, as DNA: TGTGCCTGGAGTCAATCCAGGTACGAGCAGTACTTC.

This clonotype was seen only once. The chain is built from TRBV9 and TRBJ1-2; 7 nucleotides match TRBD1. Germline V gene sequence: CDR1 SGDLS, CDR2 YYNGEE. This CDR3 has 14 amino acids. Trimming cost V 6 bases and J 1 base; bases outside gene matches: 6. For the CDR3, the DNA is TGTGCCAGCAACCCCGGACAGGTTAACTATGGCTACACCTTC. This sequence encodes CASNPGQVNYGYTF. The full variable domain, rest sourced from reference TRBV9 and TRBJ1-2, is DSGVTQTPKHLITATGQRVTLRCSPRSGDLSVYWYQQSLDQGLQFLIQYYNGEERAKGNILERFSAQQFPDLHSELNLSSLELGDSALYFCASNPGQVNYGYTFGSGTRLTVV.

This clonotype has a handful of counts. The V and J genes are TRBV21-1 and TRBJ2-4; the table's D call, TRBD1, was not checked against the DNA. The J call may be in error: the DNA end matches TRBJ2-7 better. TRBV21-1 is designated a pseudogene. CDR3 size: 14 residues. The CDR3 coding sequence is TGTGCCAGTCCCGGGGGCGGGACGTCCTACGAGCAGTACTTC. Translation gives CASPGGGTSYEQYF.

V is TRBV29-1 and J is TRBJ2-5; tentatively, D is TRBD2 (5 bases). Germline V CDR1 and CDR2: SQVTM, ANQGSEA. V gave up 7 bases and J gave up 1 base, with 13 bases separating them. The CDR3 is 13 amino acids. The CDR3 reads CSAGVWAQETQYF. As DNA, the CDR3 is TGCAGCGCCGGGGTTTGGGCCCAAGAGACCCAGTACTTC.

The chain recombines TRBV18 with TRBJ2-4; a weak D match, TRBD2 (6 bases). The end of the DNA aligns better with TRBJ2-7, so the J call may be wrong. Germline CDR1 reads KGHSH; CDR2 reads LQKENI. The CDR3 runs 15 residues. The CDR3 is CASSPIKASVYEQYF. The CDR3 nucleotides read TGTGCCAGCTCACCAATAAAGGCTAGCGTCTACGAGCAGTACTTC.

This chain connects TRBV6-6 to TRBJ2-7; no definite D call. The germline CDR1 and CDR2 sequences are MNHNY and SVGAGI (reference sequence). V lost 0 bases to trimming and J lost 2 bases, with 14 bases between them. The CDR3 loop spans 16 amino acids. DNA of the CDR3: TGTGCCAGCAGTTACTCGCCAGGCCGAGTAACCTACGAGCAGTACTTC. It specifies CASSYSPGRVTYEQYF.

The rearrangement joins TRBV6-5 to TRBJ2-1; D perhaps matches TRBD1 (5 bases). CDR1 and CDR2 (germline): MNHEY, SVGAGI. Trimming removed 0 bases at V and 13 bases at J, with 10 bases between. This CDR3 is built from 12 residues. CDR3 nucleotides: TGTGCCAGCAGTTACTCAGTGGGGCCTCAGTTCTTC. It is translated as CASSYSVGPQFF.

The gene calls are TRBV7-8 and TRBJ2-7; D could derive from TRBD1 or TRBD2 (5 bases each). Germline V lookup: CDR1 SGHVS, CDR2 FQNEAQ. The CDR3 totals 13 residues. Trimming pared 1 base from V and 10 bases from J, leaving 14 bases between. The CDR3 reads CASSLGGTEVQYF. CDR3 DNA: TGTGCCAGCAGCTTAGGAGGGACGGAGGTTCAGTACTTC.

The chain links TRBV4-1 to TRBJ2-3; the match to TRBD2 covers 14 bases. CDR1 MGHRA and CDR2 YSYEKL come from the germline V gene. V trimming: 3 bases; J trimming: 14 bases; junction bases outside the gene matches: 16. The CDR3 is 17 amino acids. CDR3 protein: CASSQIGTSGSRRDAYF. The CDR3 DNA reads as TGCGCCAGCAGCCAGATCGGGACTAGCGGGAGTAGGAGAGACGCGTATTTT.

This clonotype has a handful of counts. The genes are TRBV5-1 and TRBJ2-7, with D possibly matching TRBD1 (6 bases). V gave up 4 bases and J gave up 6 bases, with 14 bases separating them. This CDR3 has 13 amino acids. CDR1 SGHRS and CDR2 YFSETQ come from the germline V gene. For the CDR3, the DNA is TGCGCCAGCAGCCGGGACACAGGGACCGAGCAGTACTTC. It encodes CASSRDTGTEQYF.

V usage is TRBV28 and J usage is TRBJ2-3, with D perhaps matching TRBD2 (6 bases). V was pared by 4 bases and J by 3 bases, with 14 bases between. CDR1 and CDR2 from the germline V gene are MDHEN and SYDVKM. The CDR3 is 15 residues long. The DNA of the CDR3 is TGTGCCAGCAGTTCGACGGGAGTTAATACAGATACGCAGTATTTT. Protein product: CASSSTGVNTDTQYF.

This chain uses TRBV9 with TRBJ1-2; the D gene is possibly TRBD1 (5 bases). The CDR3 totals 15 residues. The V gene's germline CDR1 is SGDLS and CDR2 YYNGEE. V gave up 0 bases and J gave up 2 bases, with 11 bases separating them. The DNA of the CDR3 is TGTGCCAGCAGCGTAGAGGCAGGGAAAAACTATGGCTACACCTTC. It is translated as CASSVEAGKNYGYTF.

The chain links TRBV7-3 to TRBJ2-3; maybe TRBD1 (5 bases). This CDR3 has 15 amino acids. The germline gives CDR1 SGHTA, CDR2 FQGTGA. The V end was cut by 5 bases, the J end by 0 bases, with 12 bases between. Here the CDR3 reads CASSQTTVSTDTQYF. CDR3 nucleotides: TGTGCCAGCAGCCAGACGACAGTTAGCACAGATACGCAGTATTTT.

This clonotype occurred a few times. The chain couples TRBV20-1 to TRBJ2-1, with TRBD1 matching 8 bases. The CDR3 runs 15 residues. The ends lost 6 bases at V and 7 bases at J; junction bases unmatched: 14. The germline V gene has CDR1 DFQATT and CDR2 SNEGSKA (reference sequence). CDR3 residues: CSAKNPGGAANEQFF. The CDR3 DNA reads as TGCAGTGCCAAAAATCCAGGGGGCGCGGCGAATGAGCAGTTCTTC.

Details on this clonotype: One end of the junction is discordant with germline, which a read error may explain. The CDR3 coding sequence is TGTGCCAGCTCACCGCCCGGGACAGCAGACCCTCTAGCCAAGAACATTCAGTACTTC. Its protein product is CASSPPGTADPLAKNIQYF. The gene calls are TRBV18 and TRBJ2-4; TRBD1 agrees at 7 bases. Germline CDR1 KGHSH, CDR2 LQKENI. This CDR3 contains 19 residues.

The CDR3 bases are TGTGCCAGTGGGGATTCGAACACCGGGGAGCTGTTTTTT. Residues: CASGDSNTGELFF. The chain joins TRBV12-3 or TRBV12-4 to TRBJ2-2; D gene ambiguous. Trimming cost V 9 bases and J 0 bases, with 8 bases left between them. This CDR3 has 13 residues.

The rearrangement uses TRBV10-3 and TRBJ2-3; no definite D call. The CDR3 is 11 residues long. V lost 7 bases and J 6 bases, leaving 8 bases between the germline ends. Germline values: CDR1 ENHRY, CDR2 SYGVKD. CDR3 in amino acids: CAINRGDTQYF. In DNA form, the CDR3 reads TGTGCCATCAATCGTGGGGATACGCAGTATTTT.

Notes on this clonotype: Germline is not matched at one junction end, which may reflect a read error. CDR3 DNA: TGTGCTAGTGGTCTGGTAAACCCTTTAGCGAGGTCGCAGTTCTTC. As protein: CASGLVNPLARSQFF. This rearrangement joins TRBV12-5 to TRBJ2-1; D is perhaps TRBD2 (5 bases). CDR1 is LGHNT and CDR2 is FRNRAP in the germline V gene. The CDR3 loop spans 15 amino acids.

Ten or more counts support this clonotype. This sequence joins TRBV12-3 or TRBV12-4 and TRBJ2-1; 8 bases align to TRBD2. The CDR3 loop spans 16 amino acids. The V gene end was trimmed by 3 bases and the J gene end by 3 bases; junction bases not matched to a gene: 7. The CDR3 sequence: CASSFMAGGLYNEQFF. DNA for the CDR3: TGTGCCAGCAGTTTTATGGCGGGAGGCCTCTACAATGAGCAGTTCTTC.

This chain joins TRBV30 and TRBJ2-1; no clear D. Germline V gene data show CDR1 as GTSNPN and CDR2 as SVGIG (reference sequence). V gave up 0 bases and J gave up 4 bases, with 7 bases separating them. The CDR3 contains 13 residues. CDR3 DNA sequence: TGTGCCTGGAGTGTCACCCGATACAATGAGCAGTTCTTC. As protein: CAWSVTRYNEQFF. Drawing the rest from reference TRBV30 and TRBJ2-1, the complete variable domain is SQTIHQWPATLVQPVGSPLSLECTVEGTSNPNLYWYRQAAGRGLQLLFYSVGIGQISSEVPQNLSASRPQDRQFILSSKKLLLSDSGFYLCAWSVTRYNEQFFGPGTRLTVL.

The chain has TRBV2 and TRBJ2-5; 8 positions match TRBD2. CDR1 is SNHLY, CDR2 FYNNEI, per germline. V trimming: 6 bases; J trimming: 11 bases; junction bases outside the gene matches: 14. The CDR3 is made up of 14 amino acids. Here the CDR3 reads CASRSGTRIVEQYF. The CDR3 DNA reads as TGTGCCAGCAGGTCCGGGACTAGAATCGTTGAGCAGTACTTC.

V and J are TRBV27 and TRBJ2-3, with D unclear. The V gene's germline CDR1 is MNHEY and CDR2 SMNVEV (reference sequence). V gave up 0 bases and J gave up 5 bases, with 3 bases separating them. The CDR3 consists of 12 residues. The CDR3 sequence: CASSLSGDTQYF. In nucleotides, the CDR3 is TGTGCCAGCAGTTTATCCGGAGATACGCAGTATTTT.

The V and J genes are TRBV28 and TRBJ2-3; a possible D gene is TRBD1 (6 bases). Germline CDR1 reads MDHEN; CDR2 reads SYDVKM. CDR3 length: 14 residues. V dropped 10 bases and J dropped 5 bases, with 19 bases sitting between them. CDR3 loop: CATLVRRGGDTQYF. The CDR3 region has the DNA TGTGCCACCCTAGTACGAAGAGGGGGAGATACGCAGTATTTT.

This clonotype was recorded a few times. V gene TRBV21-1 combines with J gene TRBJ2-4; TRBD2, as called in the table, went unchecked against the DNA. TRBV21-1 is a documented pseudogene. The CDR3 loop spans 17 amino acids. CDR3 DNA sequence: TGTGCCAGCAGCAAAGGTCTAGCGGACCCACCCTGCGGGGAGCAGTACTTC. This translates into CASSKGLADPPCGEQYF.

This chain uses TRBV20-1 with TRBJ2-7, with unresolved D. Germline V CDR1 and CDR2: DFQATT, SNEGSKA (reference sequence). This CDR3 is 13 amino acids long. Between the trimmed V and J ends, which lost 3 bases and 0 bases, there was a span of 9 bases. The CDR3 coding sequence is TGCAGTGCTAGTACGGGCCACTCCTACGAGCAGTACTTC. Protein sequence: CSASTGHSYEQYF.